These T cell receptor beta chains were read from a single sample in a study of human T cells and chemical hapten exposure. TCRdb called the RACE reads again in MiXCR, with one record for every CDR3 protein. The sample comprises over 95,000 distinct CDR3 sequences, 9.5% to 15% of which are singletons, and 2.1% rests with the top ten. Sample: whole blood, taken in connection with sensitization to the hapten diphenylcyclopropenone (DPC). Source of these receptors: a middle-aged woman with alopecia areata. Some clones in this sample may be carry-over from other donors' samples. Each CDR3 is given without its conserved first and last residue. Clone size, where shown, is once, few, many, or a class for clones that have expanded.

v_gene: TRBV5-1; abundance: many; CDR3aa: ASSILSGEATEAF
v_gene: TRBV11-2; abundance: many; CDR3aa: ASSRMSSYEQY
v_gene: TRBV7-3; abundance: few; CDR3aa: ASSPSGSPYTGELF
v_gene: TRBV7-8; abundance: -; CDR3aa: ASSLAPGVNEQF
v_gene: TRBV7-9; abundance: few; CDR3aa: ASSWEAAPYGYT
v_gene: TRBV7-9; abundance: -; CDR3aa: ASSSETPETQY
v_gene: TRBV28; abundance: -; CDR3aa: ASSPTGTFTYEQY
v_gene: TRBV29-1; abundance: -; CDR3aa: SVRRTSGTTDTQY
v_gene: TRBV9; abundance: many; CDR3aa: ASSPGGGYNEQF
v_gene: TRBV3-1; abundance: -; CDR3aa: ASSQDRHSEAF
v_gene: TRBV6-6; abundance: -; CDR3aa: ASSRDPGSGANVLT
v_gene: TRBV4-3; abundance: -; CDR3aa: ASSQDYRGEQF
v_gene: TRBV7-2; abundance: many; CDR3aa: ASSLVRGGNEQF
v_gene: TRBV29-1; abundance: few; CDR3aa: SVGPQRVRNTEAF
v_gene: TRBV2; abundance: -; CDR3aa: ASSDPGKETQY
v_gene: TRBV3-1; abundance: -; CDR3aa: ATRQGAGGELF
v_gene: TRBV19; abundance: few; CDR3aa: ASSPGQGINEQY
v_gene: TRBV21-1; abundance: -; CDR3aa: ASRDSGGGMQF
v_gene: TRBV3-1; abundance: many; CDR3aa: ASSLAHRGGETQY
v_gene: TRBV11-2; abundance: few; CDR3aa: ASSFISGNSDEQF
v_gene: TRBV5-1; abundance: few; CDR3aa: ASSLSGTPDTQY
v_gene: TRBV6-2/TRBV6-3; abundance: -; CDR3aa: ASSARDTSYNYGYT
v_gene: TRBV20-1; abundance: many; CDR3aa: SAREQGGYGYT
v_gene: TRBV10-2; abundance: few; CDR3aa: ASSAGNEAF
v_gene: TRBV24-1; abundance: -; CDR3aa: ATGISYNEQF
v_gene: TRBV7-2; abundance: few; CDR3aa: ASSQGAYEQS
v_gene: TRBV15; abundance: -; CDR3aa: ATWGLAGNTGELL
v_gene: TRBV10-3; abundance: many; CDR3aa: AVTSGPYYGYT
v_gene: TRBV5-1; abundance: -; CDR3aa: ASSPGTSGAQETQY
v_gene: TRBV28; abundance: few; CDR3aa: ASTRDRGYEQY
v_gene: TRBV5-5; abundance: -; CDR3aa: ASSLASTGLATQH
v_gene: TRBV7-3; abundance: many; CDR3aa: ASSRQGGEAF
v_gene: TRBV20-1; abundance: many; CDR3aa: SAPRSNTGELF
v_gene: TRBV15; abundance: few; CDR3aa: ATSSGGFTYEQY
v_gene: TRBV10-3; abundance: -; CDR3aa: AISLPSGISNEQY
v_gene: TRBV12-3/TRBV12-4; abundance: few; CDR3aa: ASSLGLAGIGELF
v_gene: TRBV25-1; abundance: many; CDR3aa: ASSAPGYSEAF
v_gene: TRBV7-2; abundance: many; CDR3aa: ASSLVGGDYGYT
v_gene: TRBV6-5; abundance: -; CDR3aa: ASSYRLGTEAF
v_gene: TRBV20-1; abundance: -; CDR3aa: SARENTEAF
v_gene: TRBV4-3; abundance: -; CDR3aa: ASSQDYDGNTIY
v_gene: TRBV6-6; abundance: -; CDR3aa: ASSSRGEADTQY